This is a list of T cell receptor beta chains from one sample in a study of CD8 T cells in Susac syndrome. TCRdb passed the immunoSEQ multiplex PCR reads through MiXCR, listing each CDR3 protein once. The repertoire includes 170,000 or so distinct CDR3 sequences, about 95% of them detected once, and around 0.15% sits in the top ten. Sequencing input: CD8+ T cells from PBMCs. These receptor sequences come from a human donor with multiple sclerosis. Each CDR3 is given with its conserved first and last residue. The order of the fields is V gene, J gene, CDR3 length, clone size, D gene, CDR3 DNA, CDR3 protein. The D gene is left open where the match is weak. Clone size appears in some rows only: once, few, many, or a class for an expanded clone.

TRBV28	TRBJ2-1	12	few	NA	TGTGCCAGCAGAACCTCCTACAATGAGCAGTTCTTC	CASRTSYNEQFF
TRBV28	TRBJ1-5	15	NA	TRBD1	TGTGCCAGCAGTTGGCGGACAGGGGGCATCCAGCCCCAGCATTTT	CASSWRTGGIQPQHF
TRBV4-2	TRBJ2-1	16	NA	NA	TGTGCCAGCAGCCTCCCCCGGGACTCCGCTTACAATGAGCAGTTCTTC	CASSLPRDSAYNEQFF
TRBV20-1	TRBJ2-3	14	NA	NA	TGCAGTGCTAGAGACAGGGTTGTAACAGATACGCAGTATTTT	CSARDRVVTDTQYF
TRBV6-5	TRBJ2-3	12	once	NA	TGTGCCAGCTCGAATCAGCCGGATACGCAGTATTTT	CASSNQPDTQYF
TRBV29-1	TRBJ1-2	16	once	TRBD1	TGCAGCGTTGATTGGGCCGGGACAGCGATGTTCTATGGCTACACCTTC	CSVDWAGTAMFYGYTF
TRBV12-3/TRBV12-4	TRBJ1-5	14	few	NA	TGTGCCAGCAGTTTGTCAGGGAGCAATCAGCCCCAGCATTTT	CASSLSGSNQPQHF
TRBV10-3	TRBJ2-7	13	NA	NA	TGTGCCATCACTTCGGACGTGTCCTACGAGCAGTACTTC	CAITSDVSYEQYF
TRBV29-1	TRBJ2-2	18	NA	TRBD1	TGCAGCGTCCTAGACTCAAAAACAGGGGCGAGAAACACCGGGGAGCTGTTTTTT	CSVLDSKTGARNTGELFF
TRBV2	TRBJ2-7	13	NA	TRBD1	TGTGCCAGCAACCCAGGGGGAGTCTACGAGCAGTACTTC	CASNPGGVYEQYF
TRBV29-1	TRBJ2-1	16	NA	TRBD1	TGCAGCGTTGTCTCCGCGCAGGGGGCGAAAGCCAATGAGCAGTTCTTC	CSVVSAQGAKANEQFF
TRBV28	TRBJ1-1	13	NA	NA	TGTGCCAGCAGTTTCGGTGACTGGCCAGAAGCTTTCTTT	CASSFGDWPEAFF
TRBV23-1	TRBJ2-3	17	NA	NA	TGCGCCAGCAGTCAATGTGTGTGCGGAGGGTACATGGATACGCAGTATTTT	CASSQCVCGGYMDTQYF
TRBV5-1	TRBJ1-1	13	once	TRBD1	TGCGCCAGCAGCGGGACAGGGTACACTGAAGCTTTCTTT	CASSGTGYTEAFF
TRBV3-1	TRBJ1-5	15	once	TRBD1	TGTGCCAGCAGCCAACTTAGGACAGGGAGCCAGCCCCAGCATTTT	CASSQLRTGSQPQHF
TRBV29-1	TRBJ1-2	12	NA	NA	TGCAGCGTCCCATTTTCGGGGAACGGCTACACCTTC	CSVPFSGNGYTF
TRBV3-1	TRBJ2-3	17	NA	TRBD2	TGTGCCAGCAGCCAAGATCCCAGCGGGAGGGCGACAGATACGCAGTATTTT	CASSQDPSGRATDTQYF
TRBV7-9	TRBJ2-1	16	NA	TRBD2	TGTGCCAGCAGCTCCCGGGTTAGCGGGAGAAGCGATGAGCAGTTCTTC	CASSSRVSGRSDEQFF
TRBV29-1	TRBJ1-1	11	NA	NA	TGCAGCATTAGGCGGTCCACTGAAGCTTTCTTT	CSIRRSTEAFF
TRBV9	TRBJ1-2	13	NA	NA	TGTGCCAGCAGCGTAATGGGGGACTATGGCTACACCTTC	CASSVMGDYGYTF
TRBV10-3	TRBJ2-7	14	NA	NA	TGTGCCATCAGGGAGGCAGGGCTGTCCTACGAGCAGTACTTC	CAIREAGLSYEQYF
TRBV7-9	TRBJ1-2	16	NA	NA	TGTGCCAGCAGCTCGACGACAGGAAAAGCTAACTATGGCTACACCTTC	CASSSTTGKANYGYTF